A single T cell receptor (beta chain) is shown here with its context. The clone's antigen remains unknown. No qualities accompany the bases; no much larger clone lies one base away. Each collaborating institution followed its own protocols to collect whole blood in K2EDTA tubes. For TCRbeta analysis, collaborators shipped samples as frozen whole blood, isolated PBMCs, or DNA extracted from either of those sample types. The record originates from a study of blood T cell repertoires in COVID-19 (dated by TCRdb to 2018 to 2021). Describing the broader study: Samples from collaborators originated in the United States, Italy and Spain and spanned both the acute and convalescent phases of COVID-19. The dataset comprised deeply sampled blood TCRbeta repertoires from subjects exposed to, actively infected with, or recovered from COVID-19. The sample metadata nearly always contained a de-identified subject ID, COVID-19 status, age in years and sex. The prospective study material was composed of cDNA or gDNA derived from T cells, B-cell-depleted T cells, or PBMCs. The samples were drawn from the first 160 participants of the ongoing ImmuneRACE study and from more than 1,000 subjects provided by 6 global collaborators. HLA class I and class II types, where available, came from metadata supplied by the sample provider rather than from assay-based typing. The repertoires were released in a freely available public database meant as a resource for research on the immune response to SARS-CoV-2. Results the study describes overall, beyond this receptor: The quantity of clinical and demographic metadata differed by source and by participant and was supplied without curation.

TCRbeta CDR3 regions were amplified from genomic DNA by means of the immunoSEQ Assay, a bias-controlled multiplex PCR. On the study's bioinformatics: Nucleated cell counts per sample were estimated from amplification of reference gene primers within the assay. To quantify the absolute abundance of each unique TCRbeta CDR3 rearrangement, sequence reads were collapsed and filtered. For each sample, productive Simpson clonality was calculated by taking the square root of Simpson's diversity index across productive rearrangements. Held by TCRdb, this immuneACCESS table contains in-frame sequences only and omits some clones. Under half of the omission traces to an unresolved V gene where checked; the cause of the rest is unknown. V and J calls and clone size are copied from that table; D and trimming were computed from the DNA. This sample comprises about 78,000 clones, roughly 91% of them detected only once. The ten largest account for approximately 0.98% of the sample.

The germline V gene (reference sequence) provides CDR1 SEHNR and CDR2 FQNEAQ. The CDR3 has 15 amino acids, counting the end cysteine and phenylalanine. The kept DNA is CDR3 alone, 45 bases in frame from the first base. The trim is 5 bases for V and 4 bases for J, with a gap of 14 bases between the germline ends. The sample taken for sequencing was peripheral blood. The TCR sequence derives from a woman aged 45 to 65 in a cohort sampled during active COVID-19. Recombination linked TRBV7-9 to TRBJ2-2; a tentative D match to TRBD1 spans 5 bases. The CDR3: CASSPTDTFTGELFF. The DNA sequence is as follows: TGTGCCAGCAGCCCTACGGACACTTTCACCGGGGAGCTGTTTTTT.